This T cell receptor beta chain is from a study of T cells in localized non-small cell lung cancer. This CDR3 is 15 amino acids long. Trimming cost V 5 bases and J 6 bases; bases outside gene matches: 10. The germline CDR1 and CDR2 sequences are SGHAT and FQNNGV. This clone was found once. Sequenced by immunoSEQ multiplex PCR; TCRdb stores in-frame clones only, minus some. The sample carries just over 70,000 clones, roughly nine tenths recorded once. The sequence was collected from a male donor at least 60 years old with stage III squamous cell lung carcinoma. The chain links TRBV11-2 to TRBJ2-1, with TRBD1 matching over 7 bases. This sample comprised peripheral blood, obtained before any cancer treatment. The CDR3 region has the DNA TGTGCCAGCAGCCCCGACAGGGTGGTTACCAATGAGCAGTTCTTC. Its protein product is CASSPDRVVTNEQFF.